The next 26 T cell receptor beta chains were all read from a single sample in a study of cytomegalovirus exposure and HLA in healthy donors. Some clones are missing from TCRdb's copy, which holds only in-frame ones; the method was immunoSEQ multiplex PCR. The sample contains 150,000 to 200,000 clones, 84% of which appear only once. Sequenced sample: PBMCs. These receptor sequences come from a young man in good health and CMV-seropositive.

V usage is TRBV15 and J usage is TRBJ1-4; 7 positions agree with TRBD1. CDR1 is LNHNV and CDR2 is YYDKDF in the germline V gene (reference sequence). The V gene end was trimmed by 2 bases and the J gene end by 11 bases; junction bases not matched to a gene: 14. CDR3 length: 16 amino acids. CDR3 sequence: CATSRTSGQIPFKLFF. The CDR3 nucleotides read TGTGCCACCAGCAGAACTTCGGGACAGATACCCTTCAAACTGTTTTTT.

The CDR3 sequence: CATRDSATEAFF. The CDR3 DNA follows: TGTGCCACCCGGGACAGTGCCACTGAAGCTTTCTTT. The chain is built from TRBV6-5 and TRBJ1-1; 7 bases are a match to TRBD1. V lost 10 bases, J lost 4 bases, and 6 bases stayed unmatched. CDR3 length: 12 amino acids. From germline, CDR1 is MNHEY and CDR2 SVGAGI.

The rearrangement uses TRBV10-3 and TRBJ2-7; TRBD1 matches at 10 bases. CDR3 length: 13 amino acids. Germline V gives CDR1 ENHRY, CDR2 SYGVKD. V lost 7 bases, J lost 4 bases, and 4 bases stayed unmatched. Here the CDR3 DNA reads TGTGCCATCAACCCGGGACAGGGGTACGAGCAGTACTTC. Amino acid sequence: CAINPGQGYEQYF.

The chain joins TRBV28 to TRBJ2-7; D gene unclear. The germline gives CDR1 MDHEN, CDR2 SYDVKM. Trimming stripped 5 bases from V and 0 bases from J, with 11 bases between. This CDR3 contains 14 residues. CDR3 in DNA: TGTGCCAGCAGTATCGACTTGAGCTCCTACGAGCAGTACTTC. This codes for CASSIDLSSYEQYF.

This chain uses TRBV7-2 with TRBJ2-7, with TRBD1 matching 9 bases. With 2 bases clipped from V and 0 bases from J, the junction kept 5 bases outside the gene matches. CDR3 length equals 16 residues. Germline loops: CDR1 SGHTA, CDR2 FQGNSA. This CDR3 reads CASSLPGQGISYEQYF. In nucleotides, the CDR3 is TGTGCCAGCAGCTTACCGGGACAGGGTATCTCCTACGAGCAGTACTTC.

CDR3 residues: CAWSQAGDYGYTF. In nucleotides, the CDR3 is TGTGCCTGGTCGCAGGCAGGGGATTATGGCTACACCTTC. J is TRBJ1-2 and V is TRBV30, with D perhaps TRBD1 (6 bases). The V end lost 5 bases, the J end lost 5 bases, and 15 bases lay between the germline ends. CDR3 length equals 13 residues. Germline V gene sequence: CDR1 GTSNPN, CDR2 SVGIG (reference sequence).

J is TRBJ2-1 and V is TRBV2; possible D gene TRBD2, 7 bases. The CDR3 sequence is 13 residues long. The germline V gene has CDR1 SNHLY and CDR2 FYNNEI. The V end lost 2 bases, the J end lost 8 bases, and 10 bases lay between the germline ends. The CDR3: CASSERGGDEQFF. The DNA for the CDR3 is TGTGCCAGCAGTGAAAGGGGGGGCGATGAGCAGTTCTTC.

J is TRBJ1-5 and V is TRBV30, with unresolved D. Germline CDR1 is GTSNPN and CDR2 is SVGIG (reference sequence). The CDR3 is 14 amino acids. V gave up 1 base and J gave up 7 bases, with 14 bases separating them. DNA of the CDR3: TGTGCCTGGAGTGCCTCTCCCCGCGGACAGCCCCAGCATTTT. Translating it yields CAWSASPRGQPQHF.

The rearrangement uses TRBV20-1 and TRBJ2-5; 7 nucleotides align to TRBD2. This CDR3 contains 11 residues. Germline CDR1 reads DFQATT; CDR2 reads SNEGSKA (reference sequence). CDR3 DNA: TGCAAACCGGGACTATTAGGGACCCAGTACTTC. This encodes CKPGLLGTQYF.

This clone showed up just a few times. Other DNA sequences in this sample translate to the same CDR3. In nucleotides, the CDR3 is TGTGCCAGCAGCTTACAGGGAGGCTACACCTTC. Its translation: CASSLQGGYTF. The chain employs TRBV7-9 and TRBJ1-2; D is perhaps TRBD1 (5 bases). This CDR3 has 11 residues. Trimming removed 2 bases from V and 8 bases from J, with 6 bases in between. Germline loops: CDR1 SEHNR, CDR2 FQNEAQ (reference sequence).

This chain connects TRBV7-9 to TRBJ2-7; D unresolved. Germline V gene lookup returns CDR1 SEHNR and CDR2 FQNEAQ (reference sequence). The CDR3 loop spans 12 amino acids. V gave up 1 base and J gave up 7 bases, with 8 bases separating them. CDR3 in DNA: TGTGCCAGCAGCTTAGTTCCTGAGGAGCAGTACTTC. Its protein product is CASSLVPEEQYF.

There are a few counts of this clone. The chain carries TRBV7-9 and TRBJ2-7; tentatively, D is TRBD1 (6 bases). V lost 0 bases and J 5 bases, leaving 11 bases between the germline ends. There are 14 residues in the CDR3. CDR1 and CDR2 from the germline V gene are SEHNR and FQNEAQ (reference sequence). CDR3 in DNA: TGTGCCAGCAGCTTAGCAGGGGGTGGAAACGAGCAGTACTTC. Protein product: CASSLAGGGNEQYF. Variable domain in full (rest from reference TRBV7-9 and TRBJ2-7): DTGVSQNPRHKITKRGQNVTFRCDPISEHNRLYWYRQTLGQGPEFLTYFQNEAQLEKSRLLSDRFSAERPKGSFSTLEIQRTEQGDSAMYLCASSLAGGGNEQYFGPGTRLTVT.

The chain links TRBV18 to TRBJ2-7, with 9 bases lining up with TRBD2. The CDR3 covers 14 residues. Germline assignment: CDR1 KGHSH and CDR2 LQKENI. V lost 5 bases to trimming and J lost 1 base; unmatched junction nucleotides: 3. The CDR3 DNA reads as TGTGCCAGCTCAGCTAGCGGGACTTCCTACGAGCAGTACTTC. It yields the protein CASSASGTSYEQYF.

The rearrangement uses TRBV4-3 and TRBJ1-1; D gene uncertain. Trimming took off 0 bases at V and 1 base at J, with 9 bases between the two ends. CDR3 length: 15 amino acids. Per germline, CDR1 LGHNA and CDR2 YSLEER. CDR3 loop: CASSQDRQANTEAFF. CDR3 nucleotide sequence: TGCGCCAGCAGCCAAGATCGGCAGGCGAACACTGAAGCTTTCTTT.

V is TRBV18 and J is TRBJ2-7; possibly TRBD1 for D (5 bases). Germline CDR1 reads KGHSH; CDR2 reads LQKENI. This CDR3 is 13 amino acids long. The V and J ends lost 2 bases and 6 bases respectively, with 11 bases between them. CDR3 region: CASSPSQVLEQYF. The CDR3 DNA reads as TGTGCCAGCTCACCATCACAGGTCCTCGAGCAGTACTTC.

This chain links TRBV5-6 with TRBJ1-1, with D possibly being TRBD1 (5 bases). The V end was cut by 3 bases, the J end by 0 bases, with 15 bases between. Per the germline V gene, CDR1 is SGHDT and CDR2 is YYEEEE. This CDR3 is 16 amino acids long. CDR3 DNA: TGTGCCAGCAGCTGGGGACGGGAGCGTATGAACACTGAAGCTTTCTTT. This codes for CASSWGRERMNTEAFF.

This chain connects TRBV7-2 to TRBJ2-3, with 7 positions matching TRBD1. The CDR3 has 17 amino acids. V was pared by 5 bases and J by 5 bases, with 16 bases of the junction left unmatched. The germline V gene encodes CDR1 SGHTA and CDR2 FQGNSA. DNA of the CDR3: TGTGCCAGCAGCGCCAACAGGGGAGCCCTCAGTTTAGATACGCAGTATTTT. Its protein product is CASSANRGALSLDTQYF.

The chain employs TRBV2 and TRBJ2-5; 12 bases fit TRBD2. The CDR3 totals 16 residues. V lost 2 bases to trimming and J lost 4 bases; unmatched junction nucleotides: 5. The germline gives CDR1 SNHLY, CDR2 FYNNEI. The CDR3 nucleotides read TGTGCCAGCAGTGAATCACTAGCGGGAGGCGGAGAGACCCAGTACTTC. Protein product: CASSESLAGGGETQYF.

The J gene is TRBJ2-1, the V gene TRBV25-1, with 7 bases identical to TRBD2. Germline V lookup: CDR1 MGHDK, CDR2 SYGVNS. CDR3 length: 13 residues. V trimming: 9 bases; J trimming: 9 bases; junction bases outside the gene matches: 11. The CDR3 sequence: CASGDYGTGEQFF. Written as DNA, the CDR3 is TGTGCCAGTGGGGACTACGGTACCGGTGAGCAGTTCTTC. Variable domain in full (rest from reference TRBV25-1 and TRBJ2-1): EADIYQTPRYLVIGTGKKITLECSQTMGHDKMYWYQQDPGMELHLIHYSYGVNSTEKGDLSSESTVSRIRTEHFPLTLESARPSHTSQYLCASGDYGTGEQFFGPGTRLTVL.

In nucleotides, the CDR3 is TGCGCCAGCAGCTTGGGAGGGAGACTCACCTACGAGCAGTACTTC. This sequence encodes CASSLGGRLTYEQYF. The rearrangement uses TRBV5-1 and TRBJ2-7, with D maybe TRBD2 (5 bases). This CDR3 spans 15 amino acids. With 0 bases removed from V and 2 bases from J, the gap between germline ends came to 12 bases. CDR1 SGHRS and CDR2 YFSETQ come from the germline V gene.

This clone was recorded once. The CDR3 bases are TGCGCCAGCAGCTTGCTGGGGGGGCGGGAGGAAGCTTTCTTT. It yields the protein CASSLLGGREEAFF. The chain uses TRBV5-1 and TRBJ1-1, with D possibly being TRBD1 (6 bases). Trimming took off 1 base at V and 8 bases at J, with 15 bases between the two ends. The CDR3 runs 14 residues. Germline values: CDR1 SGHRS, CDR2 YFSETQ.

The CDR3 is CASSLKLSAEAFF. The CDR3 DNA is TGTGCCAGCAGCTTAAAGCTCTCCGCTGAAGCTTTCTTT. This chain links TRBV7-3 with TRBJ1-1, with D uncertain. The germline V gene has CDR1 SGHTA and CDR2 FQGTGA. Trimming removed 1 base from V and 6 bases from J, with 9 bases in between. The CDR3 covers 13 residues. Supplemented by reference TRBV7-3 and TRBJ1-1, the full variable domain reads GAGVSQTPSNKVTEKGKYVELRCDPISGHTALYWYRQSLGQGPEFLIYFQGTGAADDSGLPNDRFFAVRPEGSVSTLKIQRTERGDSAVYLCASSLKLSAEAFFGQGTRLTVV.

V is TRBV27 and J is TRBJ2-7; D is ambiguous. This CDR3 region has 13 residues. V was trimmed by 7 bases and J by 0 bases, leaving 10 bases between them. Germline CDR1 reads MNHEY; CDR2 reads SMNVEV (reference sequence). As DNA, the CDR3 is TGTGCCAGCACCGAAGACTCCTCCTACGAGCAGTACTTC. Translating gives CASTEDSSYEQYF.

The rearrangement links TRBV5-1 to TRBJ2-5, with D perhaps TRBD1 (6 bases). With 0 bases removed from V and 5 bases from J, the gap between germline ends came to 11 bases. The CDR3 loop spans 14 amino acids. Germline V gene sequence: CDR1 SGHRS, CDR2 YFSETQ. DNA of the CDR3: TGCGCCAGCAGCTTGGAGACAGGCAAGGAGACCCAGTACTTC. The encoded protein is CASSLETGKETQYF.

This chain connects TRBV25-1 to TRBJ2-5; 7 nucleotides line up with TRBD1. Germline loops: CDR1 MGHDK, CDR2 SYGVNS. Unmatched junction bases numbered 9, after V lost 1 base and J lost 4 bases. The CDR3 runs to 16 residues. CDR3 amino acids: CASSEWKGRTGETQYF. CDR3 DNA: TGTGCCAGCAGTGAATGGAAGGGAAGGACAGGAGAGACCCAGTACTTC.

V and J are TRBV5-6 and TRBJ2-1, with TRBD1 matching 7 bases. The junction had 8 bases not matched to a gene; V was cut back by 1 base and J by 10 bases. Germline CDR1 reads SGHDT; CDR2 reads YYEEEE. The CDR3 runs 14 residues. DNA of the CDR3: TGTGCCAGCAGCTTGTGGCAGGGGGAGAACGAGCAGTTCTTC. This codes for CASSLWQGENEQFF.